The 14 T cell receptor beta chains below all came from one sample that was sequenced in a study of cytomegalovirus exposure and HLA in healthy donors. Sequencing was performed with immunoSEQ multiplex PCR; in TCRdb, only in-frame clones are kept and a portion is missing. The sample shows some 190,000 clones, approximately 86% of them seen only once. The material sequenced was PBMCs. These receptors all come from a man aged 25 to 40 in good health and CMV-seropositive.

J is TRBJ2-1 and V is TRBV11-3, with D unresolved. The CDR3 consists of 11 residues. Germline values: CDR1 SGHNT, CDR2 YENEEA. Deletions cut 5 bases from V and 8 bases from J, with 7 bases between. Written as DNA, the CDR3 is TGTGCCAGCAGCCACCGGGATGAGCAGTTCTTC. Translating it yields CASSHRDEQFF.

The chain combines TRBV7-2 with TRBJ2-5; D is ambiguous. Germline assignment: CDR1 SGHTA and CDR2 FQGNSA. The CDR3 has 11 amino acids. V lost 5 bases and J 3 bases, leaving 4 bases between the germline ends. The CDR3: CASSAEETQYF. Here the CDR3 DNA reads TGTGCCAGCAGCGCAGAAGAGACCCAGTACTTC. Variable domain in full (rest from reference TRBV7-2 and TRBJ2-5): GAGVSQSPSNKVTEKGKDVELRCDPISGHTALYWYRQSLGQGLEFLIYFQGNSAPDKSGLPSDRFSAERTGGSVSTLTIQRTQQEDSAVYLCASSAEETQYFGPGTRLLVL.

The CDR3 is CASSYDLNTEAFF. The CDR3 DNA reads TGCGCCAGCAGCTACGACTTGAACACTGAAGCTTTCTTT. This chain uses TRBV5-1 with TRBJ1-1; D unclear. V gave up 3 bases and J gave up 0 bases, with 6 bases separating them. The germline V gene encodes CDR1 SGHRS and CDR2 YFSETQ. This CDR3 comprises 13 residues.

The V gene is TRBV6-6, the J gene TRBJ2-1; no clear D gene. Germline CDR1 and CDR2: MNHNY and SVGAGI (reference sequence). This CDR3 comprises 16 residues. Trimming stripped 0 bases from V and 4 bases from J, with 13 bases between. CDR3 nucleotides: TGTGCCAGCAGTTACTCGACTCAGGCTTCTTACAATGAGCAGTTCTTC. Amino acids: CASSYSTQASYNEQFF.

This clone is labeled as medium-sized (0.01 to 0.1%). The rearrangement links TRBV2 to TRBJ2-2; 7 positions agree with TRBD1. Trimming cost V 4 bases and J 6 bases; bases outside gene matches: 8. Germline CDR1 reads SNHLY; CDR2 reads FYNNEI. CDR3 length equals 15 residues. Here the CDR3 reads CASSAGQIAPGELFF. The CDR3, as DNA: TGTGCCAGCAGTGCGGGACAGATAGCCCCCGGGGAGCTGTTTTTT.

On this clone: Other DNA sequences in the sample encode the same CDR3. The CDR3 loop reads CSVEGGRDTTSTDTQYF. The CDR3 DNA follows: TGCAGCGTTGAAGGAGGACGGGACACAACTAGCACAGATACGCAGTATTTT. V gene TRBV29-1 combines with J gene TRBJ2-3; tentative D call: TRBD1 (6 bases). The germline V gene has CDR1 SQVTM and CDR2 ANQGSEA. Trimming stripped 1 base from V and 0 bases from J, with 17 bases between. This CDR3 has 17 residues.

This clone was detected only a few times. The chain recombines TRBV30 with TRBJ1-5; D remains unclear. The germline V gene has CDR1 GTSNPN and CDR2 SVGIG (reference sequence). This CDR3 is 15 amino acids long. Trimming shortened V by 4 bases and J by 3 bases, and 16 bases separated the two germline ends. The CDR3 coding sequence is TGTGCCTGGAATCTTGGATGGGATACCAATCAGCCCCAGCATTTT. This encodes CAWNLGWDTNQPQHF.

This sequence joins TRBV27 and TRBJ2-7; the D is unclear. CDR1 MNHEY and CDR2 SMNVEV come from the germline V gene (reference sequence). Trimming removed 6 bases at V and 2 bases at J, with 14 bases between. The CDR3 runs 14 residues. The DNA for the CDR3 is TGTGCCAGCAGAATCGGGTCAGTGGCCTACGAGCAGTACTTC. Protein product: CASRIGSVAYEQYF.

The chain employs TRBV7-8 and TRBJ2-7, with 10 bases that match TRBD2. The CDR3 has 17 amino acids. V dropped 3 bases and J dropped 0; count of bases not matched to a gene: 8. CDR1 SGHVS and CDR2 FQNEAQ come from the germline V gene. The CDR3 loop is CASSLLAGASSSYEQYF. The CDR3 nucleotides read TGTGCCAGCAGCTTGCTAGCGGGGGCCTCGAGCTCCTACGAGCAGTACTTC.

The V gene is TRBV9, the J gene TRBJ1-2; D not resolved. Looked up from germline, CDR1 is SGDLS and CDR2 is YYNGEE. CDR3 size: 16 residues. Trimming left V 6 bases short and J 4 bases short, with 22 bases between. Here the CDR3 reads CASTSSGRGNFYGYTF. The CDR3 DNA sequence: TGTGCCAGCACCTCCTCTGGGCGCGGAAACTTCTATGGCTACACCTTC.

V is TRBV7-2 and J is TRBJ2-1; either TRBD1 or TRBD2 may supply D (6 bases each). CDR3 size: 16 residues. Trimming pared 5 bases from V and 8 bases from J, leaving 22 bases between. From germline, CDR1 is SGHTA and CDR2 FQGNSA. The CDR3 DNA is TGTGCCAGCAGCCGTACCAGGGGCGGGAACGTCGATGAGCAGTTCTTC. Translating gives CASSRTRGGNVDEQFF.

The table lists this clone with a few counts. V and J are TRBV7-2 and TRBJ1-1; weak D call: TRBD1 (5 bases). The CDR3 runs 13 residues. Germline values: CDR1 SGHTA, CDR2 FQGNSA. V dropped 4 bases and J dropped 1 base, with 7 bases sitting between them. CDR3 sequence: CASSWTPNTEAFF. CDR3 nucleotides: TGTGCCAGCAGCTGGACACCGAACACTGAAGCTTTCTTT.

The chain is built from TRBV13 and TRBJ2-3; tentative D call: TRBD1 (5 bases). V was trimmed by 0 bases and J by 0 bases, leaving 7 bases between them. In germline, CDR1 is PRHDT, CDR2 FYEKMQ (reference sequence). The CDR3 is 15 residues long. CDR3 residues: CASSLGGHSTDTQYF. The CDR3 bases are TGTGCCAGCAGCTTAGGGGGGCATAGCACAGATACGCAGTATTTT.

V gene TRBV7-2 combines with J gene TRBJ1-5, with D perhaps TRBD1 (6 bases). Germline V gene data show CDR1 as SGHTA and CDR2 as FQGNSA. CDR3 length equals 12 residues. Trimming shortened V by 5 bases and J by 9 bases, and 11 bases separated the two germline ends. This chain's CDR3 is CASSPEDRPQHF. The CDR3, as DNA: TGTGCCAGCAGCCCTGAGGACAGGCCCCAGCATTTT.